The 5 T cell receptor beta chains in this list originate from one sample, sequenced in a study of blood T cell repertoires in COVID-19. Produced via immunoSEQ multiplex PCR; TCRdb's table is partial and in-frame only. This sample carries under 400,000 clones, about nine tenths of them seen once, and the ten largest clones take around 0.92%. The specimen was PBMCs or T cells enriched from blood (not recorded which). These receptors all come from a woman aged 25-40 years who had been exposed to COVID-19.

The rearrangement links TRBV6-4 to TRBJ2-2; D is possibly TRBD1 (5 bases). Germline assignment: CDR1 MRHNA and CDR2 SNTAGT. Trimming took off 6 bases at V and 6 bases at J, with 11 bases between the two ends. This CDR3 is built from 13 residues. The CDR3 region has the DNA TGTGCCAGCAGCGACCTAGGGGCCGGGGAGCTGTTTTTT. Translating it yields CASSDLGAGELFF.

The V and J genes are TRBV5-1 and TRBJ2-2; unclear D gene. CDR3 length: 15 residues. Deletions cut 0 bases from V and 4 bases from J, with 10 bases between. CDR1 and CDR2 from the germline V gene are SGHRS and YFSETQ. In DNA, the CDR3 is TGCGCCAGCAGCTTGGGCCAGAACCCCACCGGGGAGCTGTTTTTT. Amino acid sequence: CASSLGQNPTGELFF.

This chain uses TRBV28 with TRBJ2-3; possibly TRBD1 for D (5 bases). The CDR3 consists of 14 residues. Trimming took 1 base from V and 6 from J, leaving 11 bases between them. Germline CDR1 is MDHEN and CDR2 is SYDVKM. In DNA, the CDR3 is TGTGCCAGCAGTTTATCTCCAGGGTTGGATACGCAGTATTTT. Its protein product is CASSLSPGLDTQYF. The full variable domain, its missing parts supplied by reference TRBV28 and TRBJ2-3, is DVKVTQSSRYLVKRTGEKVFLECVQDMDHENMFWYRQDPGLGLRLIYFSYDVKMKEKGDIPEGYSVSREKKERFSLILESASTNQTSMYLCASSLSPGLDTQYFGPGTRLTVL.

The DNA for the CDR3 is TGTGCCAGTAGTATAATCCCCAGGGCTGAAAAACTGTTTTTT. Protein: CASSIIPRAEKLFF. The V and J genes are TRBV19 and TRBJ1-4; the D gene is possibly TRBD1 (5 bases). V was clipped by 2 bases and J by 7 bases, with 11 bases between them. The germline gives CDR1 LNHDA, CDR2 SQIVND (reference sequence). This CDR3 contains 14 residues. The full variable domain, completed using reference TRBV19 and TRBJ1-4, is DGGITQSPKYLFRKEGQNVTLSCEQNLNHDAMYWYRQDPGQGLRLIYYSQIVNDFQKGDIAEGYSVSREKKESFPLTVTSAQKNPTAFYLCASSIIPRAEKLFFGSGTQLSVL.

This clone was detected once. The gene calls are TRBV7-9 and TRBJ1-4, with D maybe TRBD1 (6 bases). CDR1 SEHNR and CDR2 FQNEAQ come from the germline V gene (reference sequence). CDR3 length: 15 amino acids. V lost 1 base to trimming and J lost 2 bases, with 8 bases between them. DNA of the CDR3: TGTGCCAGCAGCTTAGAGGGGGGGACTAATGAAAAACTGTTTTTT. Translated: CASSLEGGTNEKLFF.